Presented here are 30 T cell receptor beta chains from one specimen sequenced in a study of shared clonotypes between healthy human individuals. Method: immunoSEQ multiplex PCR; TCRdb's copy keeps in-frame clones and lacks some. Altogether over a million clones are present, approximately 80% being singletons, with the ten largest covering roughly 0.56%. The sequenced sample was memory CD4+ T cells from PBMCs. Subset described: CD45RA-negative fraction. The receptors were gathered from a young man in good health. Some clones in this sample may be carry-over from other donors' samples.

This chain connects TRBV30 to TRBJ1-2; TRBD1 matches at 7 bases. CDR1 and CDR2 from the germline V gene are GTSNPN and SVGIG (reference sequence). The CDR3 consists of 13 residues. The junction had 7 bases not matched to a gene; V was cut back by 1 base and J by 8 bases. The CDR3 nucleotides are TGTGCCTGGAGTGCCGGGACAGTAGTCGGCTACACCTTC. Its protein product is CAWSAGTVVGYTF.

The chain employs TRBV11-2 and TRBJ2-3; 10 bases are a match to TRBD2. V was clipped by 0 bases and J by 6 bases; unmatched bases: 6. CDR3 length: 16 residues. In germline, CDR1 is SGHAT, CDR2 FQNNGV. The CDR3 reads CASSLDLPTSGDTQYF. As DNA, the CDR3 is TGTGCCAGCAGCTTAGATCTCCCGACTAGCGGGGATACGCAGTATTTT.

The chain has TRBV10-1 and TRBJ2-2, with 14 positions matching TRBD2. Germline V CDR1 and CDR2: WNHNN, SYGVQD (reference sequence). J lost 6 bases, V lost 4 bases, and 1 base had no gene match. The CDR3 is made up of 15 amino acids. The DNA of the CDR3 is TGCGCCAGCAGTGCGGGACTAGCGGGAGCCGGGGAGCTGTTTTTT. Translating gives CASSAGLAGAGELFF.

J is TRBJ2-7 and V is TRBV4-3, with TRBD2 matching 7 bases. Germline V lookup: CDR1 LGHNA, CDR2 YSLEER. V shed 3 bases and J 7 bases; nucleotides not matched to a gene: 12. The CDR3 length is 15 residues. In DNA form, the CDR3 reads TGCGCCAGCAGCCACCGAGCGGGAAGAACCTTGGAGCAGTACTTC. It codes for CASSHRAGRTLEQYF.

The gene calls are TRBV28 and TRBJ2-5, with D perhaps TRBD2 (6 bases). V was pared by 2 bases and J by 13 bases, with 17 bases between. The CDR3 is 13 amino acids. Germline V gene lookup returns CDR1 MDHEN and CDR2 SYDVKM. The CDR3 sequence is CASSLRLVRGLYF. The CDR3 DNA is TGTGCCAGCAGTTTACGTCTTGTACGGGGGTTGTACTTC.

The chain recombines TRBV4-3 with TRBJ1-1, with D unresolved. V was pared by 2 bases and J by 4 bases, with 11 bases between. The CDR3 is 14 residues long. CDR1 is LGHNA, CDR2 YSLEER, per germline. The CDR3 DNA sequence: TGCGCCAGCAGCCAACGTACGTCGAGCACTGAAGCTTTCTTT. Its translation: CASSQRTSSTEAFF.

This chain connects TRBV27 to TRBJ2-1; TRBD2 matches 10 bases. Per germline, CDR1 MNHEY and CDR2 SMNVEV (reference sequence). Trimming took 6 bases from V and 6 from J; bases not matched to a gene: 11. The CDR3 is made up of 16 amino acids. The chain's CDR3 is CASSSRPSGRSNEQFF. The CDR3, as DNA: TGTGCCAGCAGCTCCCGCCCTAGCGGGAGAAGCAATGAGCAGTTCTTC.

V gene TRBV2 combines with J gene TRBJ2-2, with 15 bases that match TRBD2. The CDR3 totals 19 residues. Unmatched junction bases numbered 8, after V lost 3 bases and J lost 3 bases. Germline V gene data show CDR1 as SNHLY and CDR2 as FYNNEI. The CDR3 reads CASSDRTSGRAGDTGELFF. CDR3 nucleotides: TGTGCCAGCAGTGACCGGACTAGCGGGAGGGCCGGGGACACCGGGGAGCTGTTTTTT. Combining the CDR3 with reference TRBV2 and TRBJ2-2 gives the whole variable domain EPEVTQTPSHQVTQMGQEVILRCVPISNHLYFYWYRQILGQKVEFLVSFYNNEISEKSEIFDDQFSVERPDGSNFTLKIRSTKLEDSAMYFCASSDRTSGRAGDTGELFFGEGSRLTVL.

This rearrangement joins TRBV5-1 to TRBJ2-5, with D maybe TRBD2 (5 bases). The CDR3 spans 14 residues. V was trimmed by 4 bases and J by 4 bases, leaving 14 bases between them. CDR1 is SGHRS and CDR2 is YFSETQ in the germline V gene. For the CDR3, the DNA is TGCGCCAGCAGCCCAACTAGTCCAAGAGAGACCCAGTACTTC. It specifies CASSPTSPRETQYF. The full variable domain, its missing parts supplied by reference TRBV5-1 and TRBJ2-5, is KAGVTQTPRYLIKTRGQQVTLSCSPISGHRSVSWYQQTPGQGLQFLFEYFSETQRNKGNFPGRFSGRQFSNSRSEMNVSTLELGDSALYLCASSPTSPRETQYFGPGTRLLVL.

The rearrangement uses TRBV29-1 and TRBJ1-2; 8 bases map to TRBD1. V lost 7 bases, J lost 2 bases, and 6 bases stayed unmatched. Germline CDR1 and CDR2: SQVTM and ANQGSEA. The CDR3 contains 13 residues. The CDR3 region is CSAARQGNYGYTF. CDR3 nucleotides: TGCAGCGCCGCACGACAGGGGAACTATGGCTACACCTTC.

Regarding this clone: The same CDR3 can be traced to other DNA sequences in this sample. The CDR3 is CASSSDRGDTGELFF. In DNA form, the CDR3 reads TGCGCCAGCAGTTCCGACAGGGGGGACACCGGGGAGCTGTTTTTT. This chain connects TRBV5-1 to TRBJ2-2; the match to TRBD1 covers 9 bases. The CDR3 spans 15 residues. CDR1 is SGHRS and CDR2 is YFSETQ in the germline V gene. V shed 5 bases and J 3 bases; nucleotides not matched to a gene: 5.

J is TRBJ2-7 and V is TRBV7-6; possibly TRBD1 for D (5 bases). This CDR3 comprises 13 residues. V was shortened by 1 base and J by 3 bases, with 7 bases between the two germline ends. Germline V gene data show CDR1 as SGHVS and CDR2 as FNYEAQ. CDR3 nucleotides: TGTGCCAGCAGCTTAGGGACATACTACGAGCAGTACTTC. Translating gives CASSLGTYYEQYF.

The chain employs TRBV11-2 and TRBJ1-2; the D gene is possibly TRBD1 (6 bases). This CDR3 contains 14 residues. Germline assignment: CDR1 SGHAT and CDR2 FQNNGV. The ends were cut back, 4 bases at V and 5 bases at J, with 14 bases in the middle. The CDR3 loop reads CASSSMDSTYGYTF. The CDR3 region has the DNA TGTGCCAGCAGCTCCATGGACAGCACGTATGGCTACACCTTC.

The rearrangement joins TRBV18 to TRBJ2-3; D gene uncertain. From germline, CDR1 is KGHSH and CDR2 LQKENI. V gave up 3 bases and J gave up 1 base, with 8 bases separating them. The CDR3 sequence is 14 residues long. CDR3 sequence reads: CASSPTTGTDTQYF. The CDR3, as DNA: TGTGCCAGCTCACCCACGACGGGCACAGATACGCAGTATTTT.

This chain links TRBV7-8 with TRBJ2-3; unclear D gene. CDR1 is SGHVS and CDR2 is FQNEAQ in the germline V gene. V was shortened by 5 bases and J by 1 base, with 25 bases between the two germline ends. The CDR3 has 19 residues. The CDR3 sequence: CASSQRPGAKAFGTDTQYF. Here the CDR3 DNA reads TGTGCCAGCAGCCAACGGCCGGGCGCGAAGGCCTTTGGCACAGATACGCAGTATTTT.

V is TRBV7-9 and J is TRBJ1-1; 9 bases agree with TRBD1. The J segment lost 1 base and the V segment lost 4 bases, leaving 4 bases of the junction unmatched. This CDR3 has 15 amino acids. Germline V gene data show CDR1 as SEHNR and CDR2 as FQNEAQ (reference sequence). The CDR3 bases are TGTGCCAGCAGCTCTCGGACAGGGGAGAACACTGAAGCTTTCTTT. This translates into CASSSRTGENTEAFF.

The gene calls are TRBV28 and TRBJ2-7; 8 bases line up with TRBD1. CDR3 length: 13 residues. V shed 6 bases, J shed 3 bases, and the junction held 4 bases outside the gene matches. CDR1 and CDR2 (germline): MDHEN, SYDVKM. Written as DNA, the CDR3 is TGTGCCAGCAGGGGGGACAGGCTCTACGAGCAGTACTTC. It specifies CASRGDRLYEQYF.

The chain recombines TRBV7-2 with TRBJ2-3; TRBD2 matches at 9 bases. The V gene's germline CDR1 is SGHTA and CDR2 FQGNSA. The CDR3 is 15 amino acids. Trimming cost V 3 bases and J 3 bases; bases outside gene matches: 4. CDR3 in amino acids: CASSFGLARTDTQYF. CDR3 in DNA: TGTGCCAGCAGCTTTGGACTAGCGAGGACAGATACGCAGTATTTT.

The chain couples TRBV11-2 to TRBJ2-1, with TRBD2 matching over 13 bases. The CDR3 runs 16 residues. Per the germline V gene, CDR1 is SGHAT and CDR2 is FQNNGV. V shed 5 bases, J shed 6 bases, and the junction held 7 bases outside the gene matches. The CDR3 region is CASSGRTSGRANEQFF. The CDR3 DNA is TGTGCCAGCAGCGGGAGAACTAGCGGGAGGGCCAATGAGCAGTTCTTC.

There are a few counts of this clone. V usage is TRBV11-1 and J usage is TRBJ2-3; no reliable D call. The germline V and J ends were trimmed by 5 bases and 5 bases, with 8 bases remaining between them. This CDR3 has 12 amino acids. The V gene's germline CDR1 is SGHAT and CDR2 FQDESV (reference sequence). Here the CDR3 reads CASSPSGDTQYF. CDR3 in DNA: TGTGCCAGCAGCCCCTCGGGAGATACGCAGTATTTT.

On this clone: The sample holds other DNA sequences that translate to the same CDR3. This chain connects TRBV28 to TRBJ2-1; D call uncertain. CDR1 MDHEN and CDR2 SYDVKM come from the germline V gene. Deletions cut 2 bases from V and 0 bases from J, with 2 bases between. The CDR3 has 13 residues. This CDR3 reads CASSLDSYNEQFF. The CDR3 region has the DNA TGTGCCAGCAGTTTAGACTCCTACAATGAGCAGTTCTTC.

The chain combines TRBV7-9 with TRBJ2-2, with a possible D match to TRBD2 (5 bases). Germline values: CDR1 SEHNR, CDR2 FQNEAQ (reference sequence). The CDR3 length is 14 residues. Trimming stripped 5 bases from V and 1 base from J, with 8 bases between. CDR3 sequence: CASSTRLNTGELFF. In DNA, the CDR3 is TGTGCCAGCAGCACTAGACTGAACACCGGGGAGCTGTTTTTT.

With regard to this clone: The same CDR3 is also encoded by other DNA sequences in this sample. The rearrangement links TRBV19 to TRBJ2-3; no firm D call. The CDR3 extends over 12 amino acids. The germline V gene encodes CDR1 LNHDA and CDR2 SQIVND (reference sequence). V lost 3 bases and J lost 3, with 4 bases in between. The CDR3 spells CASSIGTDTQYF. In nucleotides, the CDR3 is TGTGCCAGTAGTATCGGTACAGATACGCAGTATTTT.

V usage is TRBV6-6 and J usage is TRBJ1-4; TRBD1 might be the D (5 bases). In germline, CDR1 is MNHNY, CDR2 SVGAGI (reference sequence). Trimming stripped 5 bases from V and 7 bases from J, with 17 bases between. This CDR3 region has 15 residues. The CDR3 loop is CASSRLRQGREKLFF. The DNA for the CDR3 is TGTGCCAGCAGTAGATTACGGCAGGGACGTGAAAAACTGTTTTTT.

The chain couples TRBV2 to TRBJ2-2, with a tentative D call TRBD2 (5 bases). Looked up from germline, CDR1 is SNHLY and CDR2 is FYNNEI. V shed 6 bases and J shed 4 bases, with 12 bases lying between them. CDR3 length: 14 amino acids. Written as DNA, the CDR3 is TGTGCCAGCAGCAGTCAGCGGAGCACCGGGGAGCTGTTTTTT. Its translation is CASSSQRSTGELFF.

This chain uses TRBV5-1 with TRBJ2-4; TRBD1 or TRBD2 may be the D gene (5 bases each). Between the trimmed V and J ends, which lost 4 bases and 10 bases, there was a span of 18 bases. Per the germline V gene, CDR1 is SGHRS and CDR2 is YFSETQ. There are 14 residues in the CDR3. This CDR3 is CASSPAGTSWIQYF. DNA of the CDR3: TGCGCCAGCAGCCCGGCCGGGACCTCGTGGATTCAGTACTTC.

The sample holds a few counts of this clone. The chain carries TRBV29-1 and TRBJ1-1; tentative D call: TRBD1 (5 bases). V was shortened by 5 bases and J by 0 bases, with 10 bases between the two germline ends. This CDR3 has 13 amino acids. CDR1 SQVTM and CDR2 ANQGSEA come from the germline V gene. The CDR3 region is CSVSRDLNTEAFF. Written as DNA, the CDR3 is TGCAGCGTTAGCAGGGACTTGAACACTGAAGCTTTCTTT.

This clone was seen many times. The chain carries TRBV10-2 and TRBJ1-5; no definite D call. Trimming took 3 bases from V and 1 from J, leaving 7 bases between them. Germline V gene data show CDR1 as WSHSY and CDR2 as SAAADI. The CDR3 is 14 amino acids. CDR3 DNA: TGCGCCAGCAGTGATGTCCAGAGCAATCAGCCCCAGCATTTT. Translated: CASSDVQSNQPQHF.

J is TRBJ1-1 and V is TRBV7-8, with D hard to call. Between the trimmed V and J ends, which lost 1 base and 2 bases, there was a span of 8 bases. This CDR3 is 14 amino acids long. The germline gives CDR1 SGHVS, CDR2 FQNEAQ. CDR3 region: CASSLVASNTEAFF. The CDR3 coding sequence is TGTGCCAGCAGCTTAGTGGCATCTAACACTGAAGCTTTCTTT.

This clone came up once. The chain combines TRBV2 with TRBJ2-2; D gene unclear. The V gene lost 4 bases and the J gene lost 3 bases, with 9 bases spanning the gap. Germline V gene sequence: CDR1 SNHLY, CDR2 FYNNEI. The CDR3 extends over 14 amino acids. CDR3 sequence: CASSGIRDTGELFF. CDR3 DNA sequence: TGTGCCAGCAGTGGGATCCGGGACACCGGGGAGCTGTTTTTT. Looking up the rest from reference TRBV2 and TRBJ2-2 gives the full variable domain: EPEVTQTPSHQVTQMGQEVILRCVPISNHLYFYWYRQILGQKVEFLVSFYNNEISEKSEIFDDQFSVERPDGSNFTLKIRSTKLEDSAMYFCASSGIRDTGELFFGEGSRLTVL.